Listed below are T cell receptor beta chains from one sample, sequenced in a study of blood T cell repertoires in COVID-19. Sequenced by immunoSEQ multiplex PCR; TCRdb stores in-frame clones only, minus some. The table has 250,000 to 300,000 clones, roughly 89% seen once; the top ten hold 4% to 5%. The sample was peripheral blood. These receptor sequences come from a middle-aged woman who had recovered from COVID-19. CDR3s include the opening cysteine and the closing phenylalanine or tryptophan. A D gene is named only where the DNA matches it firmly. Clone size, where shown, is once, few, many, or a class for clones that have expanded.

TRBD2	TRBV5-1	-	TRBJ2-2	CASSALTSGGSNTGELFF	TGCGCCAGCAGCGCACTGACTAGCGGGGGGTCGAACACCGGGGAGCTGTTTTTT
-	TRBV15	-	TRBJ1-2	CATSSPRGNYGYTF	TGTGCCACCAGCAGTCCTCGGGGGAACTATGGCTACACCTTC
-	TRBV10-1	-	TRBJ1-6	CASSDEANSPLHF	TGCGCCAGCAGCGACGAGGCTAATTCACCCCTCCACTTT
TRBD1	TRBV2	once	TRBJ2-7	CASSEVGTAPYEQYF	TGTGCCAGCAGTGAAGTTGGGACAGCCCCCTACGAGCAGTACTTC
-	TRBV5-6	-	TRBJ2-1	CASSLGLGNEQFF	TGTGCCAGCAGCTTGGGACTAGGCAATGAGCAGTTCTTC
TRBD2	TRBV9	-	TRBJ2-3	CASSQTSGAITDTQYF	TGTGCCAGCAGCCAGACTAGCGGGGCGATCACAGATACGCAGTATTTT
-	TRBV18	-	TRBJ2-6	CASSPGISGANVLTF	TGTGCCAGCTCACCGGGCATATCCGGGGCCAACGTCCTGACTTTC
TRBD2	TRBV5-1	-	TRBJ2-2	CASKLIAGAAGELFF	TGCGCCAGCAAGTTAATAGCGGGGGCGGCCGGGGAGCTGTTTTTT
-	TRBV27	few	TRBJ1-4	CASSKQGFGEKLFF	TGTGCCAGCAGTAAACAGGGATTCGGCGAAAAACTGTTTTTT
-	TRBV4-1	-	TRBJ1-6	CASSQGRENSPLHF	TGCGCCAGCAGCCAAGGCAGGGAAAATTCACCCCTCCACTTT
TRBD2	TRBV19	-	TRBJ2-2	CASSIYGTSPTGELFF	TGTGCCAGTAGTATCTATGGGACTAGTCCCACCGGGGAGCTGTTTTTT
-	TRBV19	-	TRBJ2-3	CASRQTRGIDTQYF	TGTGCCAGTAGACAAACTCGAGGGATAGATACGCAGTATTTT
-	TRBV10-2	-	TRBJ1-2	CASSFEGGYTF	TGCGCCAGCAGTTTTGAGGGTGGCTACACCTTC
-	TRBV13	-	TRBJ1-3	CASSTDGNTIYF	TGTGCCAGCAGTACAGATGGAAACACCATATATTTT
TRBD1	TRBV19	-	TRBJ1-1	CASSIRQGQGEAFF	TGTGCCAGTAGTATACGACAGGGGCAGGGGGAAGCTTTCTTT
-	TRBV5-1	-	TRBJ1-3	CASSLALSGNTIYF	TGCGCCAGCAGCTTGGCCCTCTCTGGAAACACCATATATTTT
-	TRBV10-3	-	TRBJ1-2	CAIRDEGVYGYTF	TGTGCCATCAGAGACGAAGGGGTCTATGGCTACACCTTC
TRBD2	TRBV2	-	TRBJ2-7	CASSRRLAGSSYEQYF	TGTGCCAGCAGCCGAAGACTAGCGGGGAGTTCCTACGAGCAGTACTTC
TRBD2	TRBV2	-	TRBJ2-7	CASNPGLAYEQYF	TGTGCCAGCAACCCGGGACTAGCTTATGAGCAGTACTTC
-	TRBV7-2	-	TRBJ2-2	CASSLLAPGTGELFF	TGTGCCAGCAGCTTACTAGCGCCGGGTACCGGGGAGCTGTTTTTT